This T cell receptor beta chain was obtained from a study of cytomegalovirus exposure and HLA in healthy donors. Study as a whole: Approximately 180 million T cells yielded 90 million to 130 million unique TCR beta sequences, as an earlier analysis found. General study points: Cytomegalovirus status was reportedly diagnosed by the classifier with high sensitivity and specificity. In a later analysis, a missense DCLRE1C variant was linked to TCR beta V- and J-gene trimming.

The PCR used 60 Vbeta and 13 Jbeta primers. Sequencing was performed with immunoSEQ multiplex PCR; in TCRdb, only in-frame clones are kept and a portion is missing. The sample has 150,000 or so clones, around three quarters seen once. Worth noting for this clone: What it binds is unknown.

The ends were cut back, 4 bases at V and 1 base at J, with 11 bases in the middle. Germline assignment: CDR1 SGHRS and CDR2 YFSETQ. The CDR3 sequence is 14 residues long. The rearrangement joins TRBV5-1 to TRBJ2-5; D uncertain. The source material was PBMCs. This clonotype originated in a woman aged 40 to 55 in good health and CMV-seronegative. CDR3 region: CASSATVTQETQYF. In DNA, the CDR3 is TGCGCCAGCAGCGCCACAGTGACCCAAGAGACCCAGTACTTC.